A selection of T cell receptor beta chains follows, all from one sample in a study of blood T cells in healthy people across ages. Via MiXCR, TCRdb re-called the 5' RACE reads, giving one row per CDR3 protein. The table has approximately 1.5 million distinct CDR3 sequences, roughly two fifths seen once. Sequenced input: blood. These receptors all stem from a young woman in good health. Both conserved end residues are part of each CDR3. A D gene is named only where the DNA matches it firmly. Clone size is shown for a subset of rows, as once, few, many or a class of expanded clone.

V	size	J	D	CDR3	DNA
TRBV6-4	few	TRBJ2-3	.	CASAREPTDTQYF	TGTGCCAGCGCCCGGGAGCCCACAGATACGCAGTATTTT
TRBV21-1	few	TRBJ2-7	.	CASRHPSGTSGLRRAYEQYF	TGTGCCAGCAGACACCCTTCCGGGACTAGCGGACTAAGGAGGGCCTACGAGCAGTACTTC
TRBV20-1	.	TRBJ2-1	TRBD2	CSGSTSGANNEQFF	TGCAGTGGGTCGACTAGCGGGGCCAACAATGAGCAGTTCTTC
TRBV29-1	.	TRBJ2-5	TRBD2	CSVSGRAVETQYF	TGCAGCGTTAGCGGGAGGGCCGTAGAGACCCAGTACTTC
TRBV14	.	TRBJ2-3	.	CASSRERGLTVDTQYF	TGTGCCAGCAGCCGAGAACGGGGACTTACCGTAGATACGCAGTATTTT
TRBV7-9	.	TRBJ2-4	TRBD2	CASSLLAGDSAKNIQYF	TGTGCCAGCAGCTTACTAGCGGGAGACTCGGCCAAAAACATTCAGTACTTC
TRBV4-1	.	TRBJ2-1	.	CASSGRRAEQFF	TGCGCCAGCAGCGGACGGCGGGCCGAACAGTTCTTC
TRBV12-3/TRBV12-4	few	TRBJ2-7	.	CASRLGLTYEQYF	TGTGCCAGCAGACTTGGGCTTACCTACGAGCAGTACTTC
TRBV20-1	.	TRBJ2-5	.	CSAWGTQTQYF	TGCAGTGCGTGGGGGACGCAGACCCAGTACTTC
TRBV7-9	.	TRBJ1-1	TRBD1	CASSSYGTGSTEAFF	TGTGCCAGCAGCTCTTATGGGACAGGGAGTACTGAAGCTTTCTTT
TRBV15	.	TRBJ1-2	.	CATLGRNYGYTF	TGTGCCACCCTCGGCCGTAACTATGGCTACACCTTC
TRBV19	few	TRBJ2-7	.	CASSDSPGLGYEQYF	TGTGCCAGTAGTGATTCACCGGGACTGGGCTACGAGCAGTACTTC
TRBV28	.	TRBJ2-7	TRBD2	CASSSPGTSNYEQYF	TGTGCCAGCAGTTCGCCGGGGACTAGCAACTACGAGCAGTACTTC
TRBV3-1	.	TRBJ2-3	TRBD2	CASSHMTSQDTQYF	TGTGCCAGCAGCCATATGACTAGCCAGGATACGCAGTATTTT
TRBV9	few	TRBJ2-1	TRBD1	CASSTRQGMDNEQFF	TGTGCCAGCAGCACCCGACAGGGTATGGACAATGAGCAGTTCTTC
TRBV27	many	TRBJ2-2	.	CASSLSVTGELFF	TGTGCCAGCAGTTTATCAGTCACCGGGGAGCTGTTTTTT
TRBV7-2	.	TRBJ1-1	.	CASSFRVFMNTEAFF	TGTGCCAGCAGCTTTCGGGTCTTCATGAACACTGAAGCTTTCTTT
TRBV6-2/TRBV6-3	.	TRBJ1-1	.	CASRMGGGMNTEAFF	TGTGCCAGCAGAATGGGTGGGGGTATGAACACTGAAGCTTTCTTT
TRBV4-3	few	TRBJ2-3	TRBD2	CASSQETSGGADTQYF	TGCGCCAGCAGCCAAGAAACTAGCGGGGGGGCAGATACGCAGTATTTT
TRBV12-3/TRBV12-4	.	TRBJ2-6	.	CASSSLLLTDSGANVLTF	TGTGCCAGCAGCTCCCTCTTGTTAACCGACTCTGGGGCCAACGTCCTGACTTTC
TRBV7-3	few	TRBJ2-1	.	CASSLGGHGYNEQFF	TGTGCCAGCAGCTTAGGAGGCCACGGGTACAATGAGCAGTTCTTC
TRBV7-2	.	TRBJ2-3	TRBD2	CASSWGGADTQYF	TGTGCCAGCAGCTGGGGAGGGGCAGATACGCAGTATTTT
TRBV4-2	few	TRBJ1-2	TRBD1	CASSRSTGISSGYTF	TGTGCCAGCAGCCGTTCGACAGGGATATCAAGTGGCTACACCTTC
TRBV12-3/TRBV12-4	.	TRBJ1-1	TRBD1	CASSHTGGGTEAFF	TGTGCCAGCAGCCATACAGGGGGCGGCACTGAAGCTTTCTTT
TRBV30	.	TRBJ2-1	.	CAWREGVGYNEQFF	TGTGCCTGGAGGGAGGGGGTGGGTTACAATGAGCAGTTCTTC
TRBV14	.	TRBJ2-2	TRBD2	CASSKLTSGNTGELFF	TGTGCCAGCAGCAAGCTCACTAGCGGGAACACCGGGGAGCTGTTTTTT
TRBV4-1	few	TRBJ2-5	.	CASSQEGNQETQYF	TGCGCCAGCAGCCAAGAGGGCAACCAAGAGACCCAGTACTTC
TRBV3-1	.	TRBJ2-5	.	CASATSALEETQYF	TGTGCCAGCGCGACCTCGGCCTTAGAAGAGACCCAGTACTTC
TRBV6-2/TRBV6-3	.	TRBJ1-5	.	CASNEGTPSQPQHF	TGTGCCAGCAACGAGGGGACCCCGTCTCAGCCCCAGCATTTT
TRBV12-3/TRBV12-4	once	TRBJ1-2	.	CACMGGDYGYTF	TGTGCCTGTATGGGGGGGGACTATGGCTACACCTTC
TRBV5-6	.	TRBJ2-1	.	CASAVGTLNEQFF	TGTGCCAGCGCGGTGGGGACCCTCAATGAGCAGTTCTTC
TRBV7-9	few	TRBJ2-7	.	CASSSASDNYEQYF	TGTGCCAGCAGCTCAGCCTCGGACAACTACGAGCAGTACTTC
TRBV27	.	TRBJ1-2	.	CASRRPGYTF	TGTGCCAGCAGACGGCCAGGCTACACCTTC
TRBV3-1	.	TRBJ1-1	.	CASSQAFGTGEAFF	TGTGCCAGCAGCCAGGCGTTTGGGACGGGTGAAGCTTTCTTT
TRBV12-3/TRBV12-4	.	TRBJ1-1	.	CASSFGGSRIEAFF	TGTGCCAGCAGTTTTGGGGGGAGTAGAATTGAAGCTTTCTTT
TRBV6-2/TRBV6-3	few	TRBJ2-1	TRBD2	CASRTSGRLNEQFF	TGTGCCAGCAGGACTAGCGGGAGGTTAAATGAGCAGTTCTTC
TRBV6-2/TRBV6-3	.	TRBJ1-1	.	CASRRGAPETEAFF	TGTGCCAGCCGAAGGGGGGCGCCGGAAACTGAAGCTTTCTTT
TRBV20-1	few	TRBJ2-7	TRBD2	CSARDETSGVLTSYEQYF	TGCAGTGCTAGAGATGAGACTAGCGGGGTCCTTACCTCCTACGAGCAGTACTTC
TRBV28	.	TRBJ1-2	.	CASSLLLGGDGYTF	TGTGCCAGCAGTTTATTATTGGGGGGAGATGGCTACACCTTC
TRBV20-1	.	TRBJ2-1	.	CSARVTGVNEQFF	TGCAGTGCTAGAGTGACAGGAGTAAATGAGCAGTTCTTC
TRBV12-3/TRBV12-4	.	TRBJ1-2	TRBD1	CASSPRQGRNYGYTF	TGTGCCAGCAGTCCCAGACAGGGGAGAAACTATGGCTACACCTTC
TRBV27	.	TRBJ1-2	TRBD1	CASSCRGPYGYTF	TGTGCCAGCAGTTGCAGGGGGCCCTATGGCTACACCTTC
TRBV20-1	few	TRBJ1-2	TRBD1	CSARDRRGQGDGYTF	TGCAGTGCTAGAGATCGCAGGGGACAGGGGGACGGCTACACCTTC
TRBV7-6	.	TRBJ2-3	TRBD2	CASSHWTSPSTDTQYF	TGTGCCAGCAGCCACTGGACTAGCCCCAGCACAGATACGCAGTATTTT
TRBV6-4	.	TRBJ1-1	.	CASSVTGENTEAFF	TGTGCCAGCAGCGTTACAGGCGAGAACACTGAAGCTTTCTTT